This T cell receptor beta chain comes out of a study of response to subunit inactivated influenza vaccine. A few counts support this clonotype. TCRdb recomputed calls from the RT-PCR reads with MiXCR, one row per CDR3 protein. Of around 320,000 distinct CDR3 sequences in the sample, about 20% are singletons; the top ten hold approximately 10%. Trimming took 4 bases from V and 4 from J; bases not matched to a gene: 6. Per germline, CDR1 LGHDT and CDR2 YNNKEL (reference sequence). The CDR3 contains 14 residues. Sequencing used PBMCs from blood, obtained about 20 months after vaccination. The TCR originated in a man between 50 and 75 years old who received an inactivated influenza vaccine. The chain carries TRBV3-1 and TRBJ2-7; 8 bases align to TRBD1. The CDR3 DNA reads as TGTGCCAGCAGCCCCGGGACAGGACCTTACGAGCAGTACTTC. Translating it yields CASSPGTGPYEQYF.